Each of the 20 T cell receptor beta chains below was sequenced from the same sample in a study of CD8 T cells in ankylosing spondylitis. A single record per CDR3 protein comes from TCRdb applying MiXCR to the 5' RACE reads. The sample consists of 250,000 to 350,000 distinct CDR3 sequences, roughly 20% of them appearing once. The sample was blood, either unsorted or a sorted T cell fraction (not recorded which). The source is a female donor with ankylosing spondylitis or in good health (not recorded which).

This clonotype was counted a few times. The CDR3 sequence is CASSTWGLLKETQYF. CDR3 bases: TGTGCCAGCAGTACCTGGGGGCTTTTAAAAGAGACCCAGTACTTC. This chain connects TRBV12-3 or TRBV12-4 to TRBJ2-5; a weak D match, TRBD1 (6 bases). The CDR3 is 15 residues long. The V and J ends lost 5 bases and 3 bases respectively, with 16 bases between them.

The chain couples TRBV15 to TRBJ2-5; D possibly matches TRBD1 or TRBD2 (5 bases each). This CDR3 has 16 amino acids. The germline CDR1 and CDR2 sequences are LNHNV and YYDKDF (reference sequence). V lost 4 bases and J lost 1, with 16 bases in between. The DNA of the CDR3 is TGTGCCACCAGCATTGGGGGATTTCCGACCCAAGAGACCCAGTACTTC. The encoded protein is CATSIGGFPTQETQYF.

In this sample, this clonotype turned up once. The chain combines TRBV6-1 with TRBJ2-3, with 7 bases identical to TRBD2. CDR1 is MNHNS and CDR2 is SASEGT in the germline V gene. V trimming: 6 bases; J trimming: 0 bases; junction bases outside the gene matches: 6. CDR3 size: 15 residues. The CDR3 region is CASRGSGTSTDTQYF. The CDR3, as DNA: TGTGCCAGCAGGGGGAGCGGGACTAGCACAGATACGCAGTATTTT.

This chain joins TRBV19 and TRBJ2-1; 10 nucleotides align to TRBD2. Per the germline V gene, CDR1 is LNHDA and CDR2 is SQIVND (reference sequence). This CDR3 is built from 13 residues. V was pared by 4 bases and J by 9 bases, with 3 bases of the junction left unmatched. The CDR3 spells CASSTGLATEQFF. CDR3 coding DNA: TGTGCCAGTAGTACGGGACTAGCGACTGAGCAGTTCTTC.

CDR3 loop: CASKPSDTDTQYF. The CDR3 nucleotides read TGCGCCAGCAAACCTAGCGACACAGATACGCAGTATTTT. The chain is built from TRBV5-1 and TRBJ2-3; perhaps TRBD2 as D (6 bases). Trimming stripped 6 bases from V and 2 bases from J, with 10 bases between. Germline V gives CDR1 SGHRS, CDR2 YFSETQ. This CDR3 has 13 residues. The variable domain in full, completed from reference TRBV5-1 and TRBJ2-3, reads KAGVTQTPRYLIKTRGQQVTLSCSPISGHRSVSWYQQTPGQGLQFLFEYFSETQRNKGNFPGRFSGRQFSNSRSEMNVSTLELGDSALYLCASKPSDTDTQYFGPGTRLTVL.

Only a few counts were recorded for this clonotype. The V call is TRBV12-3 or TRBV12-4, the J call TRBJ2-5; TRBD1 aligns across 8 bases. V lost 6 bases and J lost 1; bases outside the gene matches: 7. There are 15 residues in the CDR3. CDR3 nucleotides: TGTGCCAGCAGAGCCGGGACAGGAGTCCAAGAGACCCAGTACTTC. This sequence encodes CASRAGTGVQETQYF.

The chain joins TRBV5-1 to TRBJ2-2; the D gene could be TRBD1 or TRBD2 (5 bases each). V gave up 6 bases and J gave up 4 bases, with 16 bases separating them. The germline V gene encodes CDR1 SGHRS and CDR2 YFSETQ. This CDR3 has 15 residues. CDR3 residues: CASTWDGPGTGELFF. For the CDR3, the DNA is TGCGCCAGCACCTGGGACGGCCCTGGCACCGGGGAGCTGTTTTTT.

This clonotype was counted between two and nine times. The chain joins TRBV6-5 to TRBJ2-7; D is unclear. This CDR3 contains 13 residues. With 6 bases removed from V and 1 base from J, the gap between germline ends came to 10 bases. Per germline, CDR1 MNHEY and CDR2 SVGAGI. DNA for the CDR3: TGTGCCAGCAGACTCGAGCATTCCTACGAGCAGTACTTC. Protein: CASRLEHSYEQYF.

This clonotype was seen more than once but under ten times. The V and J genes are TRBV3-1 and TRBJ1-5, with 8 positions matching TRBD1. The CDR3 covers 15 residues. The germline V gene has CDR1 LGHDT and CDR2 YNNKEL (reference sequence). V lost 1 base to trimming and J lost 4 bases; unmatched junction nucleotides: 3. The chain's CDR3 is CASSQVTGGNQPQHF. The CDR3 bases are TGTGCCAGCAGCCAAGTAACAGGGGGGAATCAGCCCCAGCATTTT.

This clonotype was picked up a small number of times. This chain joins TRBV5-1 and TRBJ2-1; perhaps TRBD1 as D (6 bases). Germline-derived CDR1 and CDR2 are SGHRS and YFSETQ. Trimming cost V 4 bases and J 9 bases, with 14 bases left between them. The CDR3 contains 13 residues. CDR3 in amino acids: CASSLGQRAEQFF. The CDR3 DNA is TGCGCCAGCAGCCTGGGACAAAGGGCTGAGCAGTTCTTC.

This clonotype was counted a few times. The chain employs TRBV10-3 and TRBJ1-1, with 11 bases lining up with TRBD1. The length of the CDR3 is 15 residues. J lost 5 bases, V lost 3 bases, and 5 bases had no gene match. Per the germline V gene, CDR1 is ENHRY and CDR2 is SYGVKD. CDR3 nucleotides: TGTGCCATCAGTGATGGACAGGGGGCGGGTACTGAAGCTTTCTTT. Translation gives CAISDGQGAGTEAFF.

This clonotype has more than one count but fewer than ten. This chain uses TRBV20-1 with TRBJ1-2, with D unclear. V dropped 5 bases and J dropped 2 bases, with 15 bases sitting between them. CDR1 is DFQATT, CDR2 SNEGSKA, per germline (reference sequence). The CDR3 is made up of 14 amino acids. CDR3 sequence: CSASTPRSNYGYTF. As DNA, the CDR3 is TGCAGTGCTTCAACCCCCCGAAGCAACTATGGCTACACCTTC.

This clonotype appeared a few times. This chain links TRBV4-2 with TRBJ2-1; possible D gene TRBD2, 5 bases. CDR1 and CDR2 (germline): LGHNA, YNFKEQ. Deletions cut 1 base from V and 2 bases from J, with 12 bases between. CDR3 size: 16 residues. The CDR3 here is CASSQAQRNTYNEQFF. The DNA of the CDR3 is TGTGCCAGCAGCCAAGCACAGCGGAACACCTACAATGAGCAGTTCTTC.

This chain joins TRBV20-1 and TRBJ1-2; TRBD1 aligns across 8 bases. The CDR3 length is 12 residues. V gave up 6 bases and J gave up 8 bases; unmatched junction bases: 8. Germline CDR1 DFQATT, CDR2 SNEGSKA (reference sequence). The CDR3 DNA follows: TGCAGTGCCCCGAGGACAGGGAGAGGCTACACCTTC. As protein: CSAPRTGRGYTF.

This chain connects TRBV4-3 to TRBJ2-4, with D perhaps matching TRBD1 (5 bases). V lost 2 bases, J lost 2 bases, and 16 bases lay in between. This CDR3 has 17 residues. The germline V gene encodes CDR1 LGHNA and CDR2 YSLEER. The CDR3 region has the DNA TGCGCCAGCAGCCAATTCCGGCTACAGGTGTCCAAAAACATTCAGTACTTC. Translation: CASSQFRLQVSKNIQYF.

The rearrangement uses TRBV4-2 and TRBJ1-6, with D uncertain. Germline V CDR1 and CDR2: LGHNA, YNFKEQ. The CDR3 contains 13 residues. Trimming removed 4 bases at V and 7 bases at J, with 8 bases between. The CDR3 DNA reads as TGTGCCAGCAGCCTGCCGGGGAATTCACCCCTCCACTTT. It specifies CASSLPGNSPLHF.

J is TRBJ2-1 and V is TRBV5-5; no reliable D call. The germline V gene has CDR1 SGHKS and CDR2 YYEKEE (reference sequence). V lost 4 bases, J lost 7 bases, and 12 bases lay in between. This CDR3 contains 13 residues. The CDR3 DNA reads TGTGCCAGCAGCCTCATCGCCGTAAATGAGCAGTTCTTC. Protein sequence: CASSLIAVNEQFF.

This chain joins TRBV24-1 and TRBJ2-7; D not certain. Germline V lookup: CDR1 KGHDR, CDR2 SFDVKD. This CDR3 contains 9 residues. V was shortened by 8 bases and J by 6 bases, with 4 bases between the two germline ends. In nucleotides, the CDR3 is TGTGCCACCAAAGGCGAGCAGTACTTC. Translating it yields CATKGEQYF.

In this sample, this clonotype turned up a few times. J is TRBJ2-1 and V is TRBV12-3 or TRBV12-4; the D is unclear. V was shortened by 6 bases and J by 0 bases, with 9 bases between the two germline ends. This CDR3 has 14 amino acids. This chain's CDR3 is CASRSFSSYNEQFF. The CDR3 bases are TGTGCCAGCAGGTCCTTCAGCTCCTACAATGAGCAGTTCTTC.

The chain carries TRBV30 and TRBJ2-3; 11 nucleotides agree with TRBD2. CDR3 size: 15 residues. Germline trimming cut 2 bases from V and 5 bases from J; bases unmatched to any gene: 6. From germline, CDR1 is GTSNPN and CDR2 SVGIG (reference sequence). The CDR3: CAWSILAGGIDTQYF. Here the CDR3 DNA reads TGTGCCTGGAGTATCTTAGCGGGAGGGATAGATACGCAGTATTTT.